The entry that follows covers one T cell receptor (beta chain) sequence. The CDR3 runs 13 residues. V was cut by 0 bases and J by 1 base, with 6 bases left in between. Germline CDR1 is GTSNPN and CDR2 is SVGIG (reference sequence). The source of the sample is a study of blood T cell repertoires in COVID-19. About the study: Italy, Spain and the United States were the sources of the convalescent and acute COVID-19 samples. The cDNA or gDNA used as material had been derived from T cells, B-cell-depleted T cells, or PBMCs.

Original processing methods: Nucleated cell number was recorded as an estimate derived from reference gene primer amplification. Sequenced by immunoSEQ multiplex PCR; TCRdb stores in-frame clones only, minus some. V, J and clone size reflect that table, while D and trimming were determined from the DNA. The sample has around 200,000 clones, more than 70% seen once. The sequence was obtained from a man aged 45 to 65 with active or convalescent COVID-19. The chain combines TRBV30 with TRBJ1-1; possible D gene TRBD1, 6 bases. The sample consisted of peripheral blood. CDR3 nucleotides: TGTGCCTGGAGTGTACAGGGGAACACTGAAGCTTTCTTT. Its translation: CAWSVQGNTEAFF.